This TCR beta chain was recovered during a study of T cells in Graves' hyperthyroidism and ophthalmopathy. Overall study context: Initial diagnosis, before any treatment, was when peripheral blood was collected.

RNA transcripts gave rise to amplified TCR beta CDR3 regions. In the first-round RT-PCR of the TCR CDR3, the HTBI primer set was used. TCRdb redid the calling of the multiplex PCR reads with MiXCR, one entry per CDR3 protein. The sample shows some 720,000 distinct CDR3 sequences, about a sixth of them seen only once. Hyperthyroidism patients were newly diagnosed, had disease duration under 2 months, and were aged 18 to 65 years. The ends lost 4 bases at V and 3 bases at J; junction bases unmatched: 9. The length of the CDR3 is 16 residues. Per the germline V gene, CDR1 is MNHNS and CDR2 is SASEGT. The receptor was derived from a man between 18 and 35 years old with Graves' hyperthyroidism. The sequenced sample was blood. V is TRBV6-1 and J is TRBJ1-5, with 7 positions matching TRBD1. As DNA, the CDR3 is TGTGCCAGCAGTGCCCCGCGACAGGGTTTCAATCAGCCCCAGCATTTT. This encodes CASSAPRQGFNQPQHF.